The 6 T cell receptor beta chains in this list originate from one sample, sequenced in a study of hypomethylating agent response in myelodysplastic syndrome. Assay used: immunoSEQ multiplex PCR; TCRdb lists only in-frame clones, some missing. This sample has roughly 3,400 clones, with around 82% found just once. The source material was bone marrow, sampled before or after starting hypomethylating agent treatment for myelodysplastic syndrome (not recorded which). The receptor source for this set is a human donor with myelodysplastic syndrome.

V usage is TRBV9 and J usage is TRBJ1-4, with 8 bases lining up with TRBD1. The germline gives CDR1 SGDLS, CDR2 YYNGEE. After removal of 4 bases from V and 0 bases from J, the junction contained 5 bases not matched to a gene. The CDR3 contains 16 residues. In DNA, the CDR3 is TGTGCCAGCAGCTCGGACAGGGTGGCAACTAATGAAAAACTGTTTTTT. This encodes CASSSDRVATNEKLFF.

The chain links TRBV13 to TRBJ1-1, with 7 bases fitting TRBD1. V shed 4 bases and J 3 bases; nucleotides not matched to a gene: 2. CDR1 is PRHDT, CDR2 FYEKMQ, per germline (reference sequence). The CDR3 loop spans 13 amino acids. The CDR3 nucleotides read TGTGCCAGCAGCTCGCAGGGGGACACTGAAGCTTTCTTT. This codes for CASSSQGDTEAFF.

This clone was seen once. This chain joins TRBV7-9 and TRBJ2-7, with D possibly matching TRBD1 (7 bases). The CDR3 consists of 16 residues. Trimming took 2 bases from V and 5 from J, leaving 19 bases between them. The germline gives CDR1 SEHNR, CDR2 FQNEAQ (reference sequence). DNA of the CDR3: TGTGCCAGCAGCTTACCTCCCCAGGGGGGAAGGAACGAGCAGTACTTC. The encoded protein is CASSLPPQGGRNEQYF.

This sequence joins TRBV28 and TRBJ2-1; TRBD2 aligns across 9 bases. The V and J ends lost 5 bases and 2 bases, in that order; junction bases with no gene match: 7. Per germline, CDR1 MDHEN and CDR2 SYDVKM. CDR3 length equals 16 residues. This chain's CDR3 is CASSAAGGQAYNEQFF. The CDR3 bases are TGTGCCAGCAGTGCCGCGGGAGGGCAAGCCTACAATGAGCAGTTCTTC.

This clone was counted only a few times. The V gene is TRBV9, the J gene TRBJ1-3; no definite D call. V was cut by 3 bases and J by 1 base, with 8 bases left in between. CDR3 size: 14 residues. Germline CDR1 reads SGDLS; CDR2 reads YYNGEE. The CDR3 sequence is CASSAHDSGNTIYF. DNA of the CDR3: TGTGCCAGCAGCGCCCATGATTCTGGAAACACCATATATTTT.

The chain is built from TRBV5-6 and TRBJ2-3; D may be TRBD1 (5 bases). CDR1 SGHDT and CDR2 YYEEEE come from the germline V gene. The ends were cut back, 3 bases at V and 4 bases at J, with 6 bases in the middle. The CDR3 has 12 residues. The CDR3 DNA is TGTGCCAGCAGCTCGACAGCAGATACGCAGTATTTT. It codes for CASSSTADTQYF.